A selection of T cell receptor beta chains follows, all from one sample in a study of T cells in Graves' hyperthyroidism and ophthalmopathy. Each CDR3 protein gets one entry after TCRdb re-called the multiplex PCR reads with MiXCR. The sample holds 700,000 to 850,000 distinct CDR3 sequences; approximately 40% are singletons and the top ten take 30% to 40%. Sequenced sample: blood. These receptors originate from a woman in her thirties or forties with Graves' hyperthyroidism. CDR3s include the opening cysteine and the closing phenylalanine or tryptophan. D genes are given only for firm matches. The size field is filled for only some rows; it gives once, few, many or a size class.

J gene | D gene | clone size | V gene | CDR3 DNA | CDR3 protein
TRBJ2-6 | NA | NA | TRBV5-4 | TGTGCCAGCAGCCCAACCGAGGGGTTGTGGGTCCTGACTTTC | CASSPTEGLWVLTF
TRBJ2-5 | NA | many | TRBV19 | TGCGCCAGCAGTATAGGGGAAGAGACCCAGTACTTC | CASSIGEETQYF
TRBJ2-2 | NA | many | TRBV13 | TGTGCCAACGAGGGTCCCGGGGAGCTGTTTTTT | CANEGPGELFF
TRBJ2-7 | TRBD1 | few | TRBV5-5 | TGTGCCAGCAGCTCGAAGAATGGACAGGTGAAATCCTACGAGCAGTACTTC | CASSSKNGQVKSYEQYF
TRBJ1-2 | NA | NA | TRBV29-1 | TGCAGCGCAGACAGAGGCAATGGCTACACCTTC | CSADRGNGYTF
TRBJ1-1 | TRBD1 | NA | TRBV7-8 | TGTGCCAGCAGCTTTACATATGTGAGGGGGCGGCGGACTGAAGCTTTCTTT | CASSFTYVRGRRTEAFF
TRBJ1-2 | NA | NA | TRBV7-2 | TGTGCCAGCAGCCGGGGGGGACCGGACTATGGCTACACCTTC | CASSRGGPDYGYTF
TRBJ2-5 | NA | NA | TRBV12-5 | TGTGCTAGTGGTTTCGGGAGTAAAGAGACCCAGTACTTC | CASGFGSKETQYF
TRBJ1-5 | NA | NA | TRBV7-2 | TGTGCCAGCGGGCTCGGAGCGGGTATAGAGACCCAGCATTTT | CASGLGAGIETQHF
TRBJ2-7 | NA | NA | TRBV5-1 | TGCGCCAGCAGCCCCGGCCGGGGGATTGGGTACGAGCAGTACTTC | CASSPGRGIGYEQYF
TRBJ1-1 | NA | few | TRBV27 | TGTGCCAGCGGGGGCTTTTCAGTGAACACTGAAGCTTTCTTT | CASGGFSVNTEAFF
TRBJ1-6 | TRBD1 | NA | TRBV5-6 | TGTGCCAGCGGACTACAGGACAGGGGCAATAATTCACCCCTCCACTTT | CASGLQDRGNNSPLHF
TRBJ2-2 | TRBD2 | NA | TRBV5-1 | TGCGCCAGCAGCCGGACTAGCGGGAGTCGGGAGCTGTTTTTT | CASSRTSGSRELFF
TRBJ2-5 | TRBD2 | NA | TRBV5-6 | TGTGCCAGCAGCTTGGCCTCACTAGCGGGATTTCAAGAGACCCAGTACTTC | CASSLASLAGFQETQYF
TRBJ1-1 | TRBD1 | many | TRBV24-1 | TGTGCCACCAGGGACAGGTTGCACACTGAAGCTTTCTTT | CATRDRLHTEAFF